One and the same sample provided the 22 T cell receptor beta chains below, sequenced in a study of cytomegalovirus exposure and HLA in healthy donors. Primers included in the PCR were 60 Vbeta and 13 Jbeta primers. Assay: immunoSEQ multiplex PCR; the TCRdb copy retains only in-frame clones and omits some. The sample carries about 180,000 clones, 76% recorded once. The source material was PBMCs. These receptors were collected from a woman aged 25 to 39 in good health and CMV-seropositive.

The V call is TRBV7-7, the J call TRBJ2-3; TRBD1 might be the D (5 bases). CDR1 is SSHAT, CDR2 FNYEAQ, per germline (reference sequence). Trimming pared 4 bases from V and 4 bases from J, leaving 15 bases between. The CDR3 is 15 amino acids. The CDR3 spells CASSSSDMMADTQYF. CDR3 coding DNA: TGTGCCAGCAGCTCCTCGGACATGATGGCAGATACGCAGTATTTT.

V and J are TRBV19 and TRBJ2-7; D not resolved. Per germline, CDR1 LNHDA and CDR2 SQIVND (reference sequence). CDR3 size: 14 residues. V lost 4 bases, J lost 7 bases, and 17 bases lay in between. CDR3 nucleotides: TGTGCCAGTAGTAGATCCCCCGGAGTAGGAGAGCAGTACTTC. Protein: CASSRSPGVGEQYF.

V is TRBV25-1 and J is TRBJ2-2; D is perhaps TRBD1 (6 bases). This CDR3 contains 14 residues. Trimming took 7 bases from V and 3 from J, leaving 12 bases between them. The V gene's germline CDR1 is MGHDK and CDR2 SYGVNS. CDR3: CASTETGYTGELFF. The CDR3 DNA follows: TGTGCCAGCACAGAAACAGGGTACACCGGGGAGCTGTTTTTT.

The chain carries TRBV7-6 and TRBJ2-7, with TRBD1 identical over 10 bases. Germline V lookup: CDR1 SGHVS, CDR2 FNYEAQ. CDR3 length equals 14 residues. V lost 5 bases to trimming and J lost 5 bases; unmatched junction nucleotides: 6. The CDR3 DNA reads TGTGCCAGCAGCACCGGGGACAGGGGCCACGAGCAGTACTTC. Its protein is CASSTGDRGHEQYF.

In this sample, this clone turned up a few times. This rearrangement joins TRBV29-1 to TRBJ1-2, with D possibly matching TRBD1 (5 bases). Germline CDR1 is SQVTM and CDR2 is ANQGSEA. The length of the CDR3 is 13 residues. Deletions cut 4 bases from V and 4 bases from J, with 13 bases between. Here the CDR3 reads CSVVFNRIYGYTF. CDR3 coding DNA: TGCAGCGTTGTGTTTAACAGGATCTATGGCTACACCTTC.

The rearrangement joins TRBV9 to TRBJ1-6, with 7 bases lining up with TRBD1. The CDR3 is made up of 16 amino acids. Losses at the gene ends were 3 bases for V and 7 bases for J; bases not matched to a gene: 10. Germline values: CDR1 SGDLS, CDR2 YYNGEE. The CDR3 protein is CASSEYGQAGNSPLHF. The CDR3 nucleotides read TGTGCCAGCAGCGAGTACGGACAGGCCGGAAATTCACCCCTCCACTTT. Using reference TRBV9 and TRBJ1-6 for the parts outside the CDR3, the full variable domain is DSGVTQTPKHLITATGQRVTLRCSPRSGDLSVYWYQQSLDQGLQFLIQYYNGEERAKGNILERFSAQQFPDLHSELNLSSLELGDSALYFCASSEYGQAGNSPLHFGNGTRLTVT.

CDR3 nucleotides: TGTGCCAGCAGCGCCGGACCAGGGGTGGGCTCCTACGAGCAGTACTTC. Translating gives CASSAGPGVGSYEQYF. The chain uses TRBV9 and TRBJ2-7; D may be TRBD1 (6 bases). The ends were cut back, 3 bases at V and 0 bases at J, with 16 bases in the middle. CDR1 is SGDLS, CDR2 YYNGEE, per germline. The CDR3 has 16 residues. Drawing the rest from reference TRBV9 and TRBJ2-7, the complete variable domain is DSGVTQTPKHLITATGQRVTLRCSPRSGDLSVYWYQQSLDQGLQFLIQYYNGEERAKGNILERFSAQQFPDLHSELNLSSLELGDSALYFCASSAGPGVGSYEQYFGPGTRLTVT.

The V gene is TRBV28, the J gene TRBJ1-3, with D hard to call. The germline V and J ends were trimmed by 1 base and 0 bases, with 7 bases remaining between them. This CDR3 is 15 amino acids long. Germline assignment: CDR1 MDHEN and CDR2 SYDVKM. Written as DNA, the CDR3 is TGTGCCAGCAGTTTATACGTGAGCTCTGGAAACACCATATATTTT. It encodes CASSLYVSSGNTIYF.

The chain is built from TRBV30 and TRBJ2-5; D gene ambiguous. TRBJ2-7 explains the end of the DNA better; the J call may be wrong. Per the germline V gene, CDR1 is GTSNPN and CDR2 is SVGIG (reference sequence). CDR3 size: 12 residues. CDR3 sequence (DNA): TGTGCCTGGAGTAGCTCCGCTTACGAGCAGTACTTC. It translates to CAWSSSAYEQYF.

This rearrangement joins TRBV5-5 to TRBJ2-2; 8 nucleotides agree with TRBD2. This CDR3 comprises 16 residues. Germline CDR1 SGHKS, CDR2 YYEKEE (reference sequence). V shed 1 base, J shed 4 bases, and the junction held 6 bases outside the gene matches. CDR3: CASSLPRTSLTGELFF. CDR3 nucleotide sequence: TGTGCCAGCAGCTTGCCTCGGACTAGCCTCACCGGGGAGCTGTTTTTT.

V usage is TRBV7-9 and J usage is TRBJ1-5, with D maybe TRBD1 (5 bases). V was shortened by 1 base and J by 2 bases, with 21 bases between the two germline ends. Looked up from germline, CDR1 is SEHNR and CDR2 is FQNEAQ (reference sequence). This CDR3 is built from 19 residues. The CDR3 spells CASSLGRTGQGGGNQPQHF. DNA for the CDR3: TGTGCCAGCAGCTTAGGCAGGACGGGCCAGGGCGGGGGCAATCAGCCCCAGCATTTT.

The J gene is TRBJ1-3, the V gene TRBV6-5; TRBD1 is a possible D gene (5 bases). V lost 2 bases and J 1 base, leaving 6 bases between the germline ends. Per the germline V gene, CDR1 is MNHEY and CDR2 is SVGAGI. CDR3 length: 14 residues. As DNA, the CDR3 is TGTGCCAGCAGTTACCGGGGGTCTGGAAACACCATATATTTT. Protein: CASSYRGSGNTIYF.

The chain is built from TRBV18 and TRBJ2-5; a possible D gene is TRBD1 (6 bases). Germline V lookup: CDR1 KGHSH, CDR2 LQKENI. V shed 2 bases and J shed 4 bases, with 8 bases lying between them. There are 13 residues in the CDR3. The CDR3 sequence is CASSPAGVETQYF. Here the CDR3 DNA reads TGTGCCAGCTCACCAGCAGGGGTAGAGACCCAGTACTTC.

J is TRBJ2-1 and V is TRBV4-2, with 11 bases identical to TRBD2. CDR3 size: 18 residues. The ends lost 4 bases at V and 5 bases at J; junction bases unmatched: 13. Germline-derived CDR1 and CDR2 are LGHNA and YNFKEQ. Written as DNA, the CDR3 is TGTGCCAGCAGCCCCTCGGCTAGCGGGGGGAGTCAACACAATGAGCAGTTCTTC. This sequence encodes CASSPSASGGSQHNEQFF.

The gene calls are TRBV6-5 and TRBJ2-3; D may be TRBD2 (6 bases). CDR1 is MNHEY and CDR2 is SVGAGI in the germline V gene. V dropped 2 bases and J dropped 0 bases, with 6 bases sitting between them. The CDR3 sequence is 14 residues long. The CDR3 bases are TGTGCCAGCAGTTACGGGGGGAGCACAGATACGCAGTATTTT. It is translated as CASSYGGSTDTQYF.

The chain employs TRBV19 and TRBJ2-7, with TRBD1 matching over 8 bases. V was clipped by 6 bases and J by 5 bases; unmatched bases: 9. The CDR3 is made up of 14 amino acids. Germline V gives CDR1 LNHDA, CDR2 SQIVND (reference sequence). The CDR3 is CASSVRTGPDEQYF. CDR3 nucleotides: TGTGCCAGTAGCGTGCGGACAGGGCCCGACGAGCAGTACTTC.

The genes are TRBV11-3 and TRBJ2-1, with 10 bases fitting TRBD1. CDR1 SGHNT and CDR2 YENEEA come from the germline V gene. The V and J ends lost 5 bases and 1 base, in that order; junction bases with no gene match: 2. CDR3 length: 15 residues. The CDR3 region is CASSLGQGSYNEQFF. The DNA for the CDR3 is TGTGCCAGCAGCCTGGGACAGGGGTCCTACAATGAGCAGTTCTTC.

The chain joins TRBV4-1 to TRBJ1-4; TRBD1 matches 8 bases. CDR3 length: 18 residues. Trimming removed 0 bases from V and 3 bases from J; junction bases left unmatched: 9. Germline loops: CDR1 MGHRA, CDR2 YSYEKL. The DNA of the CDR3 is TGCGCCAGCAGCCAAGACCCCCTCCGGGACAGGCCTAATGAAAAACTGTTTTTT. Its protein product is CASSQDPLRDRPNEKLFF.

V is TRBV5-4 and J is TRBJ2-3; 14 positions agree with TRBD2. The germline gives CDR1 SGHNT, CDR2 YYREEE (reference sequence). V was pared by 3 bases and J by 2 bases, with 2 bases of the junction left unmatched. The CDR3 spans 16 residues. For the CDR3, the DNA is TGTGCCAGCAGCTGGGGACTAGCGGGGGACACAGATACGCAGTATTTT. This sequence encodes CASSWGLAGDTDTQYF.

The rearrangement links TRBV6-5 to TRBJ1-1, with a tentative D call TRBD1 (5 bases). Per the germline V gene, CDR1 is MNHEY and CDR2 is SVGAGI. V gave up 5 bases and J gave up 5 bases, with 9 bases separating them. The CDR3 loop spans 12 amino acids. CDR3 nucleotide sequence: TGTGCCAGCAGTAGCGGGGGTACTGAAGCTTTCTTT. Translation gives CASSSGGTEAFF.

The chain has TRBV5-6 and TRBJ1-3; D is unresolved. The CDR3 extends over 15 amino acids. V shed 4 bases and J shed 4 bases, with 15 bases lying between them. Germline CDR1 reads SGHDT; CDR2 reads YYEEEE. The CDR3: CASSADWTAGNTIYF. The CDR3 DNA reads TGTGCCAGCAGCGCGGACTGGACCGCGGGAAACACCATATATTTT. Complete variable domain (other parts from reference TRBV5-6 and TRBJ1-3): DAGVTQSPTHLIKTRGQQVTLRCSPKSGHDTVSWYQQALGQGPQFIFQYYEEEERQRGNFPDRFSGHQFPNYSSELNVNALLLGDSALYLCASSADWTAGNTIYFGEGSWLTVV.

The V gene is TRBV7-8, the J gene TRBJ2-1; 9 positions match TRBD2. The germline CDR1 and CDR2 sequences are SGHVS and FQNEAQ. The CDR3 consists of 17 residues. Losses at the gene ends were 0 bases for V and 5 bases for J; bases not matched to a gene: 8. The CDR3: CASSLAEGRGGNNEQFF. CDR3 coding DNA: TGTGCCAGCAGCTTAGCGGAGGGGCGGGGGGGAAACAATGAGCAGTTCTTC.